This TCR beta chain was profiled in a study of patients and donors after allogeneic stem cell transplantation. TCRdb analysed the RT-PCR reads with MiXCR anew, one entry per CDR3 protein. In the table there are around 150,000 distinct CDR3 sequences, approximately 31% of which are singletons. The V end lost 4 bases, the J end lost 3 bases, and 15 bases lay between the germline ends. CDR3 length: 15 amino acids. In germline, CDR1 is MGHRA, CDR2 YSYEKL. This TCR came from a human donor who was either an allogeneic HSCT recipient or a stem cell or donor lymphocyte infusion donor (not recorded which). It is not recorded whose cells these are; they may come from a transplant donor. Source material: blood, either unsorted or a sorted T cell fraction (not recorded which). The V and J genes are TRBV4-1 and TRBJ1-1; D possibly corresponds to TRBD1 (5 bases). The CDR3 here is CASSPRQFLDTEAFF. In nucleotides, the CDR3 is TGCGCCAGCAGCCCCCGACAGTTCCTGGACACTGAAGCTTTCTTT.